These 14 T cell receptor beta chains were sequenced from one sample in a study of tumor-infiltrating lymphocytes in primary liver carcinoma. Joint extraction of RNA and DNA used roughly 18-34 mg of bulk tissue that was unsorted. Making TCR beta cDNA involved approximately 0.5 ug total RNA and a constant-region primer. Three rounds of nested multiplex PCR with slightly modified ARM-PCR produced TCR beta libraries. Rounds one and two of PCR, each of 9 to 11 cycles, were primed with TRBV1-TRBV30 forward primers and a C-beta reverse primer. Using its own MiXCR run on the multiplex PCR reads, TCRdb lists one record per CDR3 protein. The table lists 95,000 to 150,000 distinct CDR3 sequences, around 62% of them singletons. What was sequenced was liver tumor tissue from sampling region 1. The subset: tumor region T1, superior pole. Receptors originate from a woman aged 55 to 70 with primary liver carcinoma and hepatitis B virus infection.

Comments on this clonotype: One base away lies a much larger clone, so this may be a sequencing read error. DNA of the CDR3: TGTGCCAGCAGTGCGTACAGGTGGGGAAGCTACGAGCAGTACTTC. Translated, it gives CASSAYRWGSYEQYF. The V gene is TRBV6-1, the J gene TRBJ2-7; possibly TRBD1 for D (5 bases). The CDR3 has 15 amino acids. Germline lookup yields CDR1 MNHNS and CDR2 SASEGT. Trimming cost V 4 bases and J 3 bases, with 16 bases left between them.

This clonotype was counted a few times. The rearrangement uses TRBV5-1 and TRBJ2-7; D possibly matches TRBD1 or TRBD2 (5 bases each). CDR3 size: 15 residues. The V gene lost 0 bases and the J gene lost 1 base, with 11 bases spanning the gap. Germline-derived CDR1 and CDR2 are SGHRS and YFSETQ. CDR3 DNA: TGCGCCAGCAGCTTGGGGGGGATCGGTTCCTACGAGCAGTACTTC. It specifies CASSLGGIGSYEQYF. Variable domain in full (rest from reference TRBV5-1 and TRBJ2-7): KAGVTQTPRYLIKTRGQQVTLSCSPISGHRSVSWYQQTPGQGLQFLFEYFSETQRNKGNFPGRFSGRQFSNSRSEMNVSTLELGDSALYLCASSLGGIGSYEQYFGPGTRLTVT.

This clonotype was detected once. One end of the junction is discordant with germline, which a read error may explain. The chain couples TRBV28 to TRBJ2-3, with unresolved D. The CDR3 contains 12 residues. CDR1 and CDR2 from the germline V gene are MDHEN and SYDVKM. In DNA, the CDR3 is TGTGCCAGCAGTTCCAGCACAGATACGCAGTTTTTT. Protein sequence: CASSSSTDTQFF.

Worth noting for this clonotype: Just one base apart from a much larger clone, this may be a read error. This chain uses TRBV12-3 or TRBV12-4 with TRBJ2-1; D possibly corresponds to TRBD1 (5 bases). The CDR3 totals 14 residues. The CDR3 nucleotides are TGTACCAGCAGGGATAGCAGGATCGGTGGTGAGCAGTTCTTC. It encodes CTSRDSRIGGEQFF.

Of note for this clonotype: A much larger clonotype is one base distant, so this may be a read error. The chain links TRBV29-1 to TRBJ2-2; D is possibly TRBD1 (5 bases). Germline values: CDR1 SQVTM, CDR2 ANQGSEA. V gave up 7 bases and J gave up 6 bases, with 12 bases separating them. This CDR3 has 12 residues. The CDR3 region is CSAVTAPGELFF. The CDR3 DNA is TGCAGCGCCGTGACAGCCCCCGGGGAGCTGTTTTTT.

A remark on this clonotype: An end of the junction does not agree with germline; a read error may underlie this. J is TRBJ1-1 and V is TRBV11-2, with TRBD1 identical over 8 bases. The CDR3 is made up of 15 amino acids. Looked up from germline, CDR1 is SGHAT and CDR2 is FQNNGV. The CDR3 here is CASSPRGQDYAEAFF. The CDR3 bases are TGTGCCAGCAGCCCTAGGGGACAGGATTACGCTGAAGCCTTCTTT.

This clonotype is deemed medium-sized (0.01 to 0.1%). The J gene is TRBJ2-2, the V gene TRBV29-1; D unclear. V lost 6 bases, J lost 3 bases, and 5 bases lay in between. Germline V gene lookup returns CDR1 SQVTM and CDR2 ANQGSEA. CDR3 length equals 11 residues. The DNA of the CDR3 is TGCAGCGTCCTATACACCGGGGAGCTGTTTTTT. It yields the protein CSVLYTGELFF.

This clonotype was recorded at least ten times. The chain recombines TRBV7-8 with TRBJ2-5, with 8 bases fitting TRBD1. J was trimmed by 5 bases and V by 3 bases; bases with no gene match: 8. This CDR3 is built from 15 residues. CDR1 is SGHVS and CDR2 is FQNEAQ in the germline V gene. This CDR3 reads CASSFRQGPSETQYF. The CDR3 DNA sequence: TGTGCCAGCAGCTTTCGACAGGGGCCGTCGGAGACCCAGTACTTC.

This clonotype appeared a few times. The rearrangement joins TRBV5-1 to TRBJ2-1; 13 bases are shared with TRBD2. Trimming took 4 bases from V and 9 from J; bases not matched to a gene: 13. The CDR3 is made up of 17 amino acids. Germline V gives CDR1 SGHRS, CDR2 YFSETQ. The CDR3 nucleotides are TGCGCCAGCAGCGAAACCCCCACTAGCGGGAGGGCCGGTGAGCAGTTCTTC. Its translation is CASSETPTSGRAGEQFF.

This clonotype was seen only once. At one of its ends the junction is not consistent with the germline gene, which may arise from a read error. This chain uses TRBV5-1 with TRBJ2-1, with 9 bases matching TRBD2. This CDR3 contains 14 residues. Per the germline V gene, CDR1 is SGHRS and CDR2 is YFSETQ. The CDR3 region is CANSPWTSVSEQFF. DNA of the CDR3: TGCGCCAACAGCCCATGGACTAGCGTGAGTGAGCAGTTCTTC. The complete variable domain, with remaining parts taken from reference TRBV5-1 and TRBJ2-1, reads KAGVTQTPRYLIKTRGQQVTLSCSPISGHRSVSWYQQTPGQGLQFLFEYFSETQRNKGNFPGRFSGRQFSNSRSEMNVSTLELGDSALYLCANSPWTSVSEQFFGPGTRLTVL.

Remarks on this clonotype: A much more abundant neighbour one base away suggests this may be a read error. J is TRBJ2-7 and V is TRBV28, with D possibly being TRBD2 (5 bases). Per germline, CDR1 MDHEN and CDR2 SYDVKM. The CDR3 runs to 15 residues. CDR3 loop: CASTEGITLSYEQHF. The CDR3 DNA reads TGTGCCAGCACAGAGGGTATAACCCTCTCCTACGAGCAGCACTTC.

This clonotype was picked up one time. One base away lies a much larger clone, so this may be a sequencing read error. J is TRBJ1-5 and V is TRBV12-3 or TRBV12-4; 8 bases match TRBD1. The V gene end was trimmed by 5 bases and the J gene end by 6 bases; junction bases not matched to a gene: 6. This CDR3 is built from 14 residues. Here the CDR3 reads CASSLHGQGQPQHF. Here the CDR3 DNA reads TGTGCCAGCAGTCTACACGGACAGGGTCAGCCCCAGCATTTT.

This clonotype occurred a few times. V and J are TRBV7-9 and TRBJ2-7; 8 positions match TRBD2. The CDR3 length is 19 residues. Germline V gene lookup returns CDR1 SEHNR and CDR2 FQNEAQ (reference sequence). The J segment lost 3 bases and the V segment lost 1 base, leaving 17 bases of the junction unmatched. The CDR3 sequence: CASSLEPRMVGGRFYEQYF. In nucleotides, the CDR3 is TGTGCCAGCAGCTTAGAGCCCCGGATGGTGGGCGGGAGGTTCTACGAGCAGTACTTC.

The table lists this clonotype with many counts. This chain links TRBV5-6 with TRBJ2-4; tentatively, D is TRBD1 (5 bases). The CDR3 has 14 residues. V lost 6 bases and J lost 8, with 18 bases in between. In germline, CDR1 is SGHDT, CDR2 YYEEEE. The CDR3 nucleotides read TGTGCCAGCATCCGATGGGGCAGTGGGTACATTCAGTACTTC. It translates to CASIRWGSGYIQYF.